This is a list of T cell receptor beta chains from one sample in a study of beta chain features in type 1 diabetes. The method was immunoSEQ multiplex PCR; TCRdb's version includes in-frame clones alone and lacks a portion of them. The data show about 260,000 clones, with around 20% seen just once and 0.028% held by the top ten. The sequenced sample consisted of naive CD4+ T cells from blood. The origin of the receptors is a woman in her 40s with type 1 diabetes. Each CDR3 is given with its conserved first and last residue. Each record gives: V gene, J gene, D gene, clone size, CDR3 protein, CDR3 DNA. A D gene is named only where the DNA matches it firmly. Expanded clones are given a class, and other clones once, few, many or no size at all.

V: TRBV29-1
J: TRBJ2-1
D: -
size: few
CDR3: CSATRLLAFNEQFF
DNA: TGCAGTGCTACCCGATTACTAGCATTCAATGAGCAGTTCTTC

V: TRBV25-1
J: TRBJ1-5
D: TRBD1
size: -
CDR3: CASSEGQVGQPQHF
DNA: TGTGCCAGCAGTGAGGGACAGGTCGGTCAGCCCCAGCATTTT

V: TRBV13
J: TRBJ1-2
D: -
size: few
CDR3: CASSLTPNYGYTF
DNA: TGTGCCAGCAGCCTGACACCGAACTATGGCTACACCTTC

V: TRBV28
J: TRBJ1-5
D: -
size: -
CDR3: CASSYDSWHF
DNA: TGTGCCAGCAGTTACGACTCTTGGCATTTT

V: TRBV5-1
J: TRBJ1-1
D: TRBD1
size: -
CDR3: CASSPPQGTNTEAFF
DNA: TGCGCCAGCAGCCCGCCACAGGGGACCAACACTGAAGCTTTCTTT

V: TRBV19
J: TRBJ2-1
D: TRBD2
size: few
CDR3: CASRPTGLGSDEQFF
DNA: TGTGCCAGTAGGCCTACCGGACTAGGTTCCGATGAGCAGTTCTTC

V: TRBV18
J: TRBJ1-2
D: -
size: few
CDR3: CASSPMADGYTF
DNA: TGTGCCAGCTCACCAATGGCGGATGGCTACACCTTC

V: TRBV5-4
J: TRBJ1-6
D: -
size: few
CDR3: CASSFNPGDNSPLHF
DNA: TGTGCCAGCAGTTTCAACCCGGGGGATAATTCACCCCTCCACTTT

V: TRBV4-1
J: TRBJ2-3
D: TRBD2
size: -
CDR3: CASSQEFSGTTSTDTQYF
DNA: TGCGCCAGCAGCCAAGAATTTTCAGGGACTACAAGCACAGATACGCAGTATTTT

V: TRBV11-1
J: TRBJ2-1
D: -
size: -
CDR3: CASSPGSNNEQFF
DNA: TGTGCCAGCAGCCCGGGATCCAACAATGAGCAGTTCTTC